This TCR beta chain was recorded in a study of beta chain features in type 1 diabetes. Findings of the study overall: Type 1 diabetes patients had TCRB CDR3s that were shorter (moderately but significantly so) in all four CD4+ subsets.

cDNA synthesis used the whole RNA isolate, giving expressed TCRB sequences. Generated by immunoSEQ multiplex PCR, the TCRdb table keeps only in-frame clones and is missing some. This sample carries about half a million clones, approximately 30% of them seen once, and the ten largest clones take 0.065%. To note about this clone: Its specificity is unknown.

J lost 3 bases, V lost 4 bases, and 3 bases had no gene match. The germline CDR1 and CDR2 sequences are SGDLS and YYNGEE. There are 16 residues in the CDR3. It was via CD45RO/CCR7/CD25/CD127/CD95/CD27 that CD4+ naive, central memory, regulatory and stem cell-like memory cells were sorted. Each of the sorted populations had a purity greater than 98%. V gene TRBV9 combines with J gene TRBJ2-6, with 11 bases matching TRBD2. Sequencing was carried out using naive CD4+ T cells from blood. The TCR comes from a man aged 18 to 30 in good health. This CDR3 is CASSTGLAGGANVLTF. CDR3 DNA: TGTGCCAGCAGCACCGGACTAGCGGGTGGGGCCAACGTCCTGACTTTC.